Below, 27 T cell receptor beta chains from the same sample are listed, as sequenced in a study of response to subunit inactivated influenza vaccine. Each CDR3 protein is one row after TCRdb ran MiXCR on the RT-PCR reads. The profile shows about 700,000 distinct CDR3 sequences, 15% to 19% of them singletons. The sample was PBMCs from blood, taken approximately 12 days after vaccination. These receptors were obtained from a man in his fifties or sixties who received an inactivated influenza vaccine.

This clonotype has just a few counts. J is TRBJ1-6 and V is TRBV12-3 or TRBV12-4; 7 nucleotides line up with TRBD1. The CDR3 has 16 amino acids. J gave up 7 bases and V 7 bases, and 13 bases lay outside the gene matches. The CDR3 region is CASTLREDRDNSPLHF. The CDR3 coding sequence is TGTGCCAGCACGTTGAGAGAAGACAGGGACAATTCACCCCTCCACTTT.

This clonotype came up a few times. The CDR3 DNA is TGTGCCAGCAGCCTGAGACAGAGGAACACTGAAGCTTTCTTT. Protein product: CASSLRQRNTEAFF. This chain uses TRBV5-6 with TRBJ1-1; D perhaps matches TRBD1 (5 bases). V lost 4 bases, J lost 1 base, and 11 bases lay in between. The CDR3 has 14 residues. Per the germline V gene, CDR1 is SGHDT and CDR2 is YYEEEE.

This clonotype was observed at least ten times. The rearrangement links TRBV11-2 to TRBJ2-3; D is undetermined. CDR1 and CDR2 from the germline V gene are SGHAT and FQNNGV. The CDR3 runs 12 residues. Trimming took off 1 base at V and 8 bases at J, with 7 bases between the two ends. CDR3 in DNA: TGTGCCAGCAGCTTAGGGGTGGCTACGCAGTATTTT. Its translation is CASSLGVATQYF. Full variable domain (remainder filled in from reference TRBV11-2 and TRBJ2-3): EAGVAQSPRYKIIEKRQSVAFWCNPISGHATLYWYQQILGQGPKLLIQFQNNGVVDDSQLPKDRFSAERLKGVDSTLKIQPAKLEDSAVYLCASSLGVATQYFGPGTRLTVL.

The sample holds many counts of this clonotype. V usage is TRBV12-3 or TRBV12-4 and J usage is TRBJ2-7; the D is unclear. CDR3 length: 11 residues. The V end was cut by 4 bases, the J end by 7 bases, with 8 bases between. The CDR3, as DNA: TGTGCCAGCAGTTCCCGGCAAGAGCAGTACTTC. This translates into CASSSRQEQYF.

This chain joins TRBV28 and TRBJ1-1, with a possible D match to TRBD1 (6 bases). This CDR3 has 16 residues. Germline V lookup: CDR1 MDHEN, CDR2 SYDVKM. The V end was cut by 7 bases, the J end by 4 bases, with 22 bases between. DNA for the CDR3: TGTGCCAGCATCGCCGGAAGCGGGGGCGCGGTCACTGAAGCTTTCTTT. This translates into CASIAGSGGAVTEAFF. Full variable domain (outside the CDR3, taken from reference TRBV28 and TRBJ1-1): DVKVTQSSRYLVKRTGEKVFLECVQDMDHENMFWYRQDPGLGLRLIYFSYDVKMKEKGDIPEGYSVSREKKERFSLILESASTNQTSMYLCASIAGSGGAVTEAFFGQGTRLTVV.

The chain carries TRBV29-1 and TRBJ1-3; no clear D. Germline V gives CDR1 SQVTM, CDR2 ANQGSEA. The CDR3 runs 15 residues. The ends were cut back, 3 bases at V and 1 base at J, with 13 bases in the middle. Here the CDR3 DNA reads TGCAGCGTTGAGGACCGTGATAGGTCTGGAAACACCATATATTTT. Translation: CSVEDRDRSGNTIYF. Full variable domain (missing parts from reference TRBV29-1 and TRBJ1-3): SAVISQKPSRDICQRGTSLTIQCQVDSQVTMMFWYRQQPGQSLTLIATANQGSEATYESGFVIDKFPISRPNLTFSTLTVSNMSPEDSSIYLCSVEDRDRSGNTIYFGEGSWLTVV.

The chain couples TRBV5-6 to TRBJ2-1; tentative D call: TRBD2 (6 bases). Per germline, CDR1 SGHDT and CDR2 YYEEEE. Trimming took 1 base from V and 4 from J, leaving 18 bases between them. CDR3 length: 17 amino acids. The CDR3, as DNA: TGTGCCAGCAGCTTGCGCGTTCCTAGGGACTCGTACAATGAGCAGTTCTTC. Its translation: CASSLRVPRDSYNEQFF.

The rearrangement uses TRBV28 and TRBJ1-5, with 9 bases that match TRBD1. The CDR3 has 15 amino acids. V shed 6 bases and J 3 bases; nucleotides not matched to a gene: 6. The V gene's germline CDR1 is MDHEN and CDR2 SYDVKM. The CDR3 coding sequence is TGTGCCAGCAGAGGGGGACAGGGTTACAATCAGCCCCAGCATTTT. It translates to CASRGGQGYNQPQHF.

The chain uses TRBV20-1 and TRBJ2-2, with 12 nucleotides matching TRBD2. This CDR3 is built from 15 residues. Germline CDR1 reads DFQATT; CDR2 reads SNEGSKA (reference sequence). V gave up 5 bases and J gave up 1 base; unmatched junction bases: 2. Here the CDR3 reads CSAGLAGLNTGELFF. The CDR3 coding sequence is TGCAGTGCTGGACTAGCGGGGCTGAACACCGGGGAGCTGTTTTTT.

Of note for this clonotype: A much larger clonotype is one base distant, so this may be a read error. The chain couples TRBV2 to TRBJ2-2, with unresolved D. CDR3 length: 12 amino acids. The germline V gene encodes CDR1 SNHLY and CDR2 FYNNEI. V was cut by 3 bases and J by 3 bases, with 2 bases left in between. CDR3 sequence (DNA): TGTGCCAGCAGTGACGACACCGGGGAGCTGTTTTTT. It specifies CASSDDTGELFF.

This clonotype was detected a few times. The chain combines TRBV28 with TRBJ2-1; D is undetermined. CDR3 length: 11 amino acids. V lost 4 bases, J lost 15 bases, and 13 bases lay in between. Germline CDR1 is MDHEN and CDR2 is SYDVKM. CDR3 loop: CASSSGLGPFF. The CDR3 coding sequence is TGTGCCAGCAGTTCGGGCCTGGGTCCGTTCTTC.

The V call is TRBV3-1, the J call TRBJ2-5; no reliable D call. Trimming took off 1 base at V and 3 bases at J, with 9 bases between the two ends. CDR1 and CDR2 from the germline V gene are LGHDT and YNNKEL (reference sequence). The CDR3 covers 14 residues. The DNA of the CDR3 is TGTGCCAGCAGCCAAGTCAGGAGTAAAGAGACCCAGTACTTC. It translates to CASSQVRSKETQYF.

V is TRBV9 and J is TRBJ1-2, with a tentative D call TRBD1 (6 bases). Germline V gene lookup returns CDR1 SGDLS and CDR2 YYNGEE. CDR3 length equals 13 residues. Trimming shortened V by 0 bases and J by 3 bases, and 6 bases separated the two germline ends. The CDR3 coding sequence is TGTGCCAGCAGCGTAGGGACAGACTATGGCTACACCTTC. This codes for CASSVGTDYGYTF. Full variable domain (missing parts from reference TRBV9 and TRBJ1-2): DSGVTQTPKHLITATGQRVTLRCSPRSGDLSVYWYQQSLDQGLQFLIQYYNGEERAKGNILERFSAQQFPDLHSELNLSSLELGDSALYFCASSVGTDYGYTFGSGTRLTVV.

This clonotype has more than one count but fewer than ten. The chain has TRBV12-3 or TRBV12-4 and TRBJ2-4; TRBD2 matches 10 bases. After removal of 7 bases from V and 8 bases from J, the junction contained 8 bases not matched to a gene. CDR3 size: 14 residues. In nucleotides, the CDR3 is TGTGCCAGCACCCTAGCGGGGGATTTCGACATTCAGTACTTC. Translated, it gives CASTLAGDFDIQYF.

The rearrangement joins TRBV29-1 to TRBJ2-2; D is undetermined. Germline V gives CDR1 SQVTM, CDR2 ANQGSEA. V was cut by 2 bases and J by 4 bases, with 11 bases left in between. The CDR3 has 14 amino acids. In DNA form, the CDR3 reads TGCAGCGTTGAACCAAGATTGGGCACCGGGGAGCTGTTTTTT. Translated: CSVEPRLGTGELFF.

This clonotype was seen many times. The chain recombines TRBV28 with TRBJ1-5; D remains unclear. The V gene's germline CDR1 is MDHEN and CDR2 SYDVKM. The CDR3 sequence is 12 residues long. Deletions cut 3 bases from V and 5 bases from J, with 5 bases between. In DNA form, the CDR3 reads TGTGCCAGCAGTTTTCCCGATCAGCCCCAGCATTTT. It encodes CASSFPDQPQHF.

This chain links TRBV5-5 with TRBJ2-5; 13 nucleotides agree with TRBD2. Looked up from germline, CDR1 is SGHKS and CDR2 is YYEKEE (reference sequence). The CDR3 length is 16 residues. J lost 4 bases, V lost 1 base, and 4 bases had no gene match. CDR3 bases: TGTGCCAGCAGCTTGAGGACTAGCGGGGGCGGAGAGACCCAGTACTTC. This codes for CASSLRTSGGGETQYF.

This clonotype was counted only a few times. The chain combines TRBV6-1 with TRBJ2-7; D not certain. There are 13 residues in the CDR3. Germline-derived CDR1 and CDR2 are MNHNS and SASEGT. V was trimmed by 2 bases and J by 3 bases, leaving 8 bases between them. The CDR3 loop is CASSESAIYEQYF. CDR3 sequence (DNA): TGTGCCAGCAGTGAAAGTGCCATCTACGAGCAGTACTTC.

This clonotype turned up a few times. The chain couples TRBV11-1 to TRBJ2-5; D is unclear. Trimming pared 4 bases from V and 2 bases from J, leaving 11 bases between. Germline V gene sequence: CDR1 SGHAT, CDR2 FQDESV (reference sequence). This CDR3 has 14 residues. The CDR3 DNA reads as TGTGCCAGCAGCTCGCCCGGCTGGCAAGAGACCCAGTACTTC. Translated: CASSSPGWQETQYF.

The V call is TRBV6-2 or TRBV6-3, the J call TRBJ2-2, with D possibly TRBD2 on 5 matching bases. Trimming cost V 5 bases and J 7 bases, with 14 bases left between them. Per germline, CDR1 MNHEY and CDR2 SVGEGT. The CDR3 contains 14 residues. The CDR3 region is CASSPLGRGGELFF. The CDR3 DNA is TGTGCCAGCAGTCCCCTTGGTCGGGGCGGGGAGCTGTTTTTT.

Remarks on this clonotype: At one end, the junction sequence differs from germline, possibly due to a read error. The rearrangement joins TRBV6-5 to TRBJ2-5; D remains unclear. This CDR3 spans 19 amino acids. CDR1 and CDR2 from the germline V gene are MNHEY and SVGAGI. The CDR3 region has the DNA TGTGCCAGCAGCTACTCTCAGTCTGGAGCCGAAAACCACCAAGAGACCCAGTACTTC. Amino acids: CASSYSQSGAENHQETQYF.

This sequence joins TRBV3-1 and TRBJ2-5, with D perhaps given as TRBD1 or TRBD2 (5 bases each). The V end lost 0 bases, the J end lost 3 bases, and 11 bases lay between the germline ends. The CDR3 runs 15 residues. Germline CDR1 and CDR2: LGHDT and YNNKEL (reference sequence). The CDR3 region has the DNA TGTGCCAGCAGCCAAGAGTGGGGGAAGGAAGAGACCCAGTACTTC. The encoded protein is CASSQEWGKEETQYF.

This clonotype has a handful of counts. The CDR3, as DNA: TGCAGTGCCGGGAGGGGGCTGGGCAATCAGCCCCAGCATTTT. It translates to CSAGRGLGNQPQHF. The chain has TRBV20-1 and TRBJ1-5; 7 bases line up with TRBD1. The CDR3 spans 14 residues. The junction had 7 bases not matched to a gene; V was cut back by 6 bases and J by 2 bases. CDR1 and CDR2 (germline): DFQATT, SNEGSKA (reference sequence).

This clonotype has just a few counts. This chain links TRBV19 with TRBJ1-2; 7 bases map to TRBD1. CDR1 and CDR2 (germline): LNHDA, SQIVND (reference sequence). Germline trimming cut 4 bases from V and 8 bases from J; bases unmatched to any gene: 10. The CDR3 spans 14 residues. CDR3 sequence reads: CASSTRQGTGGYTF. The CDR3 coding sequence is TGTGCCAGTAGTACTCGACAGGGTACGGGGGGCTACACCTTC.

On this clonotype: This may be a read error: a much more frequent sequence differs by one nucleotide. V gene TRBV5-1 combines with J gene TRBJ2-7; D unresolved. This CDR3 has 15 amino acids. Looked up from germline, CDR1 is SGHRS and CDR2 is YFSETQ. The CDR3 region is CGSSLHSQSSYEQYF. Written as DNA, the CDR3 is TGCGGCAGCAGCTTACACTCACAGAGCTCCTACGAGCAGTACTTC.

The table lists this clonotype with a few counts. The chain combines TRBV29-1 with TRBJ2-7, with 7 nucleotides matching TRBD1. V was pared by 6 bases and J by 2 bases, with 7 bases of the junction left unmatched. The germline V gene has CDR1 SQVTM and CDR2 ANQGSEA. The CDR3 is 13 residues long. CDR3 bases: TGCAGCGTCCCTACAGGGGTGGCCTACGAGCAGTACTTC. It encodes CSVPTGVAYEQYF.

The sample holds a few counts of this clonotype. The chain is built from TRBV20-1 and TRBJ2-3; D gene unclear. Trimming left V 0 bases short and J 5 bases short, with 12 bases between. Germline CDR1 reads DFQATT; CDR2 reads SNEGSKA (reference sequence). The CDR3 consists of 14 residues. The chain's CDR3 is CSARDLGSGDTQYF. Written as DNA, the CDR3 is TGCAGTGCTAGAGATCTAGGGTCGGGAGATACGCAGTATTTT.